This T cell receptor beta chain was documented in a study of T-cell reconstitution after alpha-beta-depleted transplantation in children. This clonotype has ten or more counts. Germline-derived CDR1 and CDR2 are DFQATT and SNEGSKA (reference sequence). This CDR3 has 14 residues. V lost 6 bases to trimming and J lost 7 bases; unmatched junction nucleotides: 6. Preparation of the TCRbeta library was carried out with unique molecular identifiers. Each CDR3 protein gets one entry after TCRdb re-called the PCR reads with MiXCR. Of about 610,000 distinct CDR3 sequences listed, roughly 10% are singletons. This specimen was PBMCs from the stem cell graft donor, taken from the stem cell graft. This clonotype originated in a human donor who donated a stem cell graft to a child with acute myeloid leukemia. This sequence joins TRBV20-1 and TRBJ2-1, with 13 bases fitting TRBD2. CDR3 in DNA: TGCAGTGCCATGGGACTAGCGGGAAGGAATGAGCAGTTCTTC. This sequence encodes CSAMGLAGRNEQFF.